This TCR beta chain is from a study of blood T cells in healthy people across ages (dated by TCRdb to about 2015). Broadly, across the study: In model experiments, template switching captured roughly one uniquely barcoded TCR beta cDNA molecule for every two T cells. To avoid experimental bias, donors of different ages were distributed randomly across sequencing lanes. Four age groups were formed from the donors: young (average roughly 15 years), middle-aged (roughly 38), aged (62) and long-lived (more than 75). The study analyzed two additional independent replicas of 1 million unique cDNA reads from the same blood draw for two donors, one aged 18 to 29 and one aged 80 or older. To track age-related changes in TCR beta repertoire diversity, the study relied on deep sequencing normalized with unique cDNA molecular identifiers.

Findings and caveats that apply to the study as a whole: Bulk unsorted PBMC profiling prevented conclusive comparison of naive and antigen-experienced compartments. The long-lived group showed more naive CD4+ T cells, fewer expanded clones and increased TCR diversity than the aged group, suggesting age selection. As age increased, observed TCR beta diversity per million T cells dropped in a roughly linear way, and a significant reduction was already evident by age roughly 36. The percentage of naive T cells measured by flow cytometry correlated strongly with observed TCR beta diversity. The CMV infection status of donors was not known, potentially confounding age-related changes in expanded clonotypes. Estimates of total diversity based on one million sequenced T cells were regarded as lower bounds and as underestimates.

About this clonotype itself: The clone's antigen remains unknown. One base away there is no much larger clone; base qualities are not given.

The roughly 42 donors, aged about 6 to 95 years, were systemically healthy Caucasian individuals from Russia. Each donor gave ten milliliters of peripheral blood, collected into EDTA-treated Vacutainer tubes. Ficoll-Paque density-gradient centrifugation was used to isolate PBMCs, with at least 6.5 million per sample. Total RNA was extracted from PBMCs with Trizol reagent, with at least 5 micrograms obtained per sample. For every donor, flow cytometry on a PBMC aliquot measured the percentage of naive CD45RAhigh/CD27high T cells. The trim is 4 bases for V and 2 bases for J, with a gap of 14 bases between the germline ends. Its CDR3 holds 15 amino acids, cysteine through phenylalanine. The read is trimmed to its CDR3 DNA, 45 bases read in frame from base 1. CDR1 is given as MGHRA and CDR2 as YSYEKL, both from the germline V gene. Receptor libraries were prepared by 5' RACE. The reads were generated on an Illumina HiSeq 2500. A second PCR of roughly 6 to 11 cycles was run with a J-beta primer mix and a sample-barcoded 5' primer. Each TCR beta cDNA molecule received a unique molecular identifier from a template-switch 5' adaptor carrying 12 random nucleotides. Each sample yielded at least 3 million CDR3-containing paired-end reads. First-strand cDNA synthesis was performed from all RNA using the Mint cDNA synthesis kit, with priming by a TRBC-specific oligonucleotide. Following uracil-DNA glycosylase treatment, all cDNA underwent a first 18-cycle PCR with the universal primers M1SS and BC2_uni_R. In the paper's pipeline: For normalization, 1 million high-quality reads were randomly selected from each sample, with every read carrying a distinct molecular identifier. Instead of being binned into consensus sequences, reads with shared molecular identifiers were discarded. CDR3 identification, clonotype clustering and error correction used MiTCR with a Q25 quality threshold and the strictest error-elimination algorithm. A nonparametric unseen species model with Euler transformation was used to estimate lower-bound total TCR beta diversity. TCRdb reprocessing: public reads trimmed at Q25 with fastp, clones called with MiXCR, in-frame beta chains kept. Rows matching on CDR3 protein sequence are summarized as one entry with the most common DNA and genes. Clone size and V and J calls follow TCRdb, not the original study. For this sample the table gives approximately 1.5 million distinct CDR3 sequences, of which 34% were detected only once. The ten top clones hold over 9% of the sample.

Source material: blood. This receptor was obtained from a woman younger than 45 in good health. Recombination connected TRBV4-1 to TRBJ1-1; confidence is insufficient to name the D gene. The DNA sequence is given as TGCGCCAGCAGCCCGGCGGGCAGCTTTAACACTGAAGCTTTCTTT. This codes for CASSPAGSFNTEAFF.